This T cell receptor beta chain stems from a study of CD8 T cells in Susac syndrome. The diagnostic criteria were recently defined, and patients with Susac syndrome met them for definite or probable disease. V lost 7 bases, J lost 2 bases, and 6 bases stayed unmatched. The CDR3 contains 14 residues. Germline CDR1 and CDR2: MDHEN and SYDVKM. RNA in amounts of about 0.5 to 1 ug was reverse transcribed with random hexamers. TCRdb used MiXCR to reprocess the immunoSEQ multiplex PCR reads, holding one entry per CDR3 protein. The sample contains about 83,000 distinct CDR3 sequences, approximately 96% of which appear only once.

This TCR was sampled from a human donor with Susac syndrome. The sample taken for sequencing was CD8+ T cells from PBMCs. The gene calls are TRBV28 and TRBJ2-5, with 8 bases lining up with TRBD2. In nucleotides, the CDR3 is TGTGCCAGCAACGGGAGGGCCCGACAAGAGACCCAGTACTTC. Translation gives CASNGRARQETQYF.